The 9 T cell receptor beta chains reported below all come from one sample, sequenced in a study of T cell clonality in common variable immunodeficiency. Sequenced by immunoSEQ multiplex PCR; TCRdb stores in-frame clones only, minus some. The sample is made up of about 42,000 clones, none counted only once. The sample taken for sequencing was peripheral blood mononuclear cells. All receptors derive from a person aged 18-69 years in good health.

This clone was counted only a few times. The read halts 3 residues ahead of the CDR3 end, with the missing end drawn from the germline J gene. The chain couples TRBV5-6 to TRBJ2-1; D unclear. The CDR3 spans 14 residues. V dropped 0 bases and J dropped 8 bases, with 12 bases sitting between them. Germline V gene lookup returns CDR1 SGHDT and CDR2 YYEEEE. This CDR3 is CASSLGQIGDEQFF. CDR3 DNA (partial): TGTGCCAGCAGCTTGGGACAAATAGGCGATGAG. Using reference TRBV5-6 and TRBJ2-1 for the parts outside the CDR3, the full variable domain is DAGVTQSPTHLIKTRGQQVTLRCSPKSGHDTVSWYQQALGQGPQFIFQYYEEEERQRGNFPDRFSGHQFPNYSSELNVNALLLGDSALYLCASSLGQIGDEQFFGPGTRLTVL.

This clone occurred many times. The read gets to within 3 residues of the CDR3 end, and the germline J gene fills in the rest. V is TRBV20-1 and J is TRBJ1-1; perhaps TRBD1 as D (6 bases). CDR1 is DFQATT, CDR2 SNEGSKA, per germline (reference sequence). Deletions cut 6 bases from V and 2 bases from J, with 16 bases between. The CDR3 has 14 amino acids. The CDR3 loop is CSASKDSTNTEAFF. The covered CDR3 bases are TGCAGTGCCTCAAAGGACAGTACAAACACTGAA.

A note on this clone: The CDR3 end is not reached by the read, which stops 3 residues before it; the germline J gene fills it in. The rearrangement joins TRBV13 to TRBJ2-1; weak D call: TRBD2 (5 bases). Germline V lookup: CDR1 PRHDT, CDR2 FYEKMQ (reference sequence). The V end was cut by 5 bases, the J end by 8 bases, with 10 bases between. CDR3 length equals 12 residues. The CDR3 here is CASSPWTDEQFF. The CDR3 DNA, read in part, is TGTGCCAGCAGCCCCTGGACTGATGAG.

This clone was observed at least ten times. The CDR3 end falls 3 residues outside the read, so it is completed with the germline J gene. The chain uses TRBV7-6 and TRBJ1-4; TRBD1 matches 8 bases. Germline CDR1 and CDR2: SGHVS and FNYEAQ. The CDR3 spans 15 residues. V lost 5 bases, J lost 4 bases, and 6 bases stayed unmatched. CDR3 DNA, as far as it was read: TGTGCCAGCAGCCCCGGGACAGGCCGTAATGAAAAA. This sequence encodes CASSPGTGRNEK. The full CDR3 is CASSPGTGRNEKLFF.

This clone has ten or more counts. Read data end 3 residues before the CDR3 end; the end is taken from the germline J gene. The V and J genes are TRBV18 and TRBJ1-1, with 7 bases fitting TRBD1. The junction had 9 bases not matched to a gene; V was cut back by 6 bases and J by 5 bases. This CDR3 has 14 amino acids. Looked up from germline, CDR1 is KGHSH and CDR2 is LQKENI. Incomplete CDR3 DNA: TGTGCCAGCTCTCAGGGAGGGGGCGGGACTGAA. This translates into CASSQGGGGTE. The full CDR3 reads CASSQGGGGTEAFF. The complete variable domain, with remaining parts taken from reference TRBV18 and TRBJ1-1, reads NAGVMQNPRHLVRRRGQEARLRCSPMKGHSHVYWYRQLPEEGLKFMVYLQKENIIDESGMPKERFSAEFPKEGPSILRIQQVVRGDSAAYFCASSQGGGGTEAFFGQGTRLTVV.

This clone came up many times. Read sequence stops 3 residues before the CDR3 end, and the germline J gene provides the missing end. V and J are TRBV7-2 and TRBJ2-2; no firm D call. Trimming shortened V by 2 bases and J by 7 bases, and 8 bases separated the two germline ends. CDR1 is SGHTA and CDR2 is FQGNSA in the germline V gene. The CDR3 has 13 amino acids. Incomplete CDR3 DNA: TGTGCCAGCAGCTTATATTCAGGCGGGGAG. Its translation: CASSLYSGGE. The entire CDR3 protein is CASSLYSGGELFF.

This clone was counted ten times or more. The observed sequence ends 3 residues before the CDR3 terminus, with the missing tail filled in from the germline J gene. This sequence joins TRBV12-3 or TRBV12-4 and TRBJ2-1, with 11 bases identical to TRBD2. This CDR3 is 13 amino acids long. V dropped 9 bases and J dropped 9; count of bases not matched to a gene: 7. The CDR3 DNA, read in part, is TGTGCCAGTCAGACTAGCGGGGAAGTTGAG. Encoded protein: CASQTSGEVE. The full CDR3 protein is CASQTSGEVEQFF.

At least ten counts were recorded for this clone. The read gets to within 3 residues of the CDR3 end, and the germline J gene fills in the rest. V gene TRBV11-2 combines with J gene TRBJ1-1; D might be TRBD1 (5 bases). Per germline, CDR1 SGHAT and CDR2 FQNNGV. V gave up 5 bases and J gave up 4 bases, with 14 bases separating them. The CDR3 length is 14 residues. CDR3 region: CASSLQIRGTEAFF. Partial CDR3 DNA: TGTGCCAGCAGCCTACAAATAAGGGGCACTGAA.

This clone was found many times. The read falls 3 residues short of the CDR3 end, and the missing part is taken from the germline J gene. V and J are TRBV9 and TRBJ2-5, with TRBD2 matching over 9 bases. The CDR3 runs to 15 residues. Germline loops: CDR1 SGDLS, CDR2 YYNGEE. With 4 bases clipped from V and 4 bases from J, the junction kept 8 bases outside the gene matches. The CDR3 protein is CASSPKGRGGETQYF. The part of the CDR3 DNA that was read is TGTGCCAGCAGCCCCAAGGGGCGGGGGGGAGAGACC.